A selection of T cell receptor beta chains follows, all from one sample in a study of cytomegalovirus exposure and HLA in healthy donors. TCRdb's copy holds only in-frame clones and misses some; the assay was immunoSEQ multiplex PCR. Here the sample spans over 90,000 clones, roughly four fifths being singletons. Sequencing used PBMCs. The receptors were sampled from a middle-aged man in good health and CMV-seronegative. Both conserved end residues are part of each CDR3. The D gene is left open where the match is weak. Size is stated for part of the rows, as once, few or many counts, or as a class when the clone is expanded.

clone size	V gene	J gene	D gene	CDR3 DNA	CDR3 protein
few	TRBV6-1	TRBJ2-1	TRBD2	TGTGCCAGCAGTGAATCGCTGGAGCGGGGGGGTAAAGAGTTCTTC	CASSESLERGGKEFF
.	TRBV7-9	TRBJ1-4	.	TGTGCCAGCAGCTTATTAAGAGGGGGAGCAACTAATGAAAAACTGTTTTTT	CASSLLRGGATNEKLFF
few	TRBV2	TRBJ1-5	.	TGTGCCAGCACCTACAATGGGCAACTCACCCAGCCCCAGCATTTT	CASTYNGQLTQPQHF
.	TRBV7-8	TRBJ1-5	.	TGTGCCAGCAGCGCTTACAGGGACGCTCAGCCCCAGCATTTT	CASSAYRDAQPQHF
.	TRBV2	TRBJ1-1	TRBD1	TGTGCCAGCAGTCGGGACAGGACAACCCTTGACGGGAACACTGAAGCTTTCTTT	CASSRDRTTLDGNTEAFF
.	TRBV6-4	TRBJ1-1	.	TGTGCCAGCAGGGACAGCTCAATGAACACTGAAGCTTTCTTT	CASRDSSMNTEAFF
.	TRBV4-1	TRBJ2-5	TRBD2	TGCGCCAGCAGCCGGGGCCTAGCGGGGGGTCGGGAGACCCAGTACTTC	CASSRGLAGGRETQYF
.	TRBV5-8	TRBJ1-3	.	TGTGCCAGCAGCCAATTGTTGGAGTTTGGAAACACCATATATTTT	CASSQLLEFGNTIYF
.	TRBV5-1	TRBJ1-5	.	TGCGCCAGCAGCCCACTTGGTGGGGGGTGGAGTAGCAATCAGCCCCAGCATTTT	CASSPLGGGWSSNQPQHF
.	TRBV11-2	TRBJ2-7	.	TGTGCCAGCAGCTTAGAACGGCAGGGTGATTCGCAGTACTTC	CASSLERQGDSQYF
.	TRBV2	TRBJ1-2	TRBD1	TGTGCCAGCAGTCACACCGGGACAGGGTTCAACTATGGCTACACCTTC	CASSHTGTGFNYGYTF
many	TRBV4-1	TRBJ2-5	.	TGCGCCAGCAAATTAAGGGACAATCAAGAGACCCAGTACTTC	CASKLRDNQETQYF
.	TRBV7-9	TRBJ2-7	.	TGTGCCAGCAGCTTCGGGAGTAGTCTAAACGAGCAGTACTTC	CASSFGSSLNEQYF
few	TRBV30	TRBJ1-5	.	TGTGCCTGGAGTGTAGGAGGGGGCAATCAGCCCCAGCATTTT	CAWSVGGGNQPQHF
.	TRBV7-8	TRBJ2-5	TRBD2	TGTGCCAGCAGTCAGCAGGCTAGCGGGGTACAAGAGACCCAGTACTTC	CASSQQASGVQETQYF
.	TRBV25-1	TRBJ2-7	.	TGTGCCAGCAGTGAATTCGGCGGATATACCTACGAGCAGTACTTC	CASSEFGGYTYEQYF
.	TRBV7-9	TRBJ1-6	.	TGTGCCAGCAGCAACCGGGGCGGGGTGAATTCACCCCTCCACTTT	CASSNRGGVNSPLHF
.	TRBV7-2	TRBJ1-5	.	TGTGCCAGCAGCTTGGGGGGATGGTACGCGCAGCCCCAGCATTTT	CASSLGGWYAQPQHF
.	TRBV7-9	TRBJ2-1	.	TGTGCCAGCACCAATACTTACTCCTACAATGAGCAGTTCTTC	CASTNTYSYNEQFF
few	TRBV4-3	TRBJ1-4	TRBD1	TGCGCCAGCAGCCAAGATCGGCAGGGGGCTGTAAAACTGTTTTTT	CASSQDRQGAVKLFF
.	TRBV5-6	TRBJ2-1	TRBD2	TGTGCCAGCAGCTTGGTCTTAGCGGGGGGATACAATGAGCAGTTCTTC	CASSLVLAGGYNEQFF
.	TRBV4-1	TRBJ2-6	.	TGCGCCAGCAGCCAAGCCCTTTCGGTTGGGGCCAACGTCCTGACTTTC	CASSQALSVGANVLTF
.	TRBV5-6	TRBJ1-1	.	TGTGCCAGCAGCCGTAACAGGAACACTGAAGCTTTCTTT	CASSRNRNTEAFF
.	TRBV6-1	TRBJ2-2	TRBD2	TGTGCCAGCAGTGAACTAGCGGGGGACACCGGGGAGCTGTTTTTT	CASSELAGDTGELFF
.	TRBV9	TRBJ2-5	.	TGTGCCAGCAGCGTGGACCTAAGCGGGTACCAAGAGACCCAGTACTTC	CASSVDLSGYQETQYF
.	TRBV27	TRBJ2-2	.	TGTGCCAGCAGTTTATGGGCCGCGGGGGAGCTGTTTTTT	CASSLWAAGELFF
.	TRBV7-7	TRBJ2-5	TRBD1	TGTGCCAGCAGCTCACCAGGGGGAGACAGGGTAGGGGGGACCCAGTACTTC	CASSSPGGDRVGGTQYF
once	TRBV9	TRBJ2-5	TRBD2	TGTGCCAGCAGCGCCGGGACTAGCGGGGGCCAAGAGACCCAGTACTTC	CASSAGTSGGQETQYF
.	TRBV15	TRBJ2-5	.	TGTGCCACCAGCTCGCAGGAGACCCAGTACTTC	CATSSQETQYF
.	TRBV5-1	TRBJ2-5	.	TGCGCCAGCAGCTTGGGAGGAGCCGAAGAGACCCAGTACTTC	CASSLGGAEETQYF
.	TRBV28	TRBJ1-2	TRBD1	TGTGCCAGTACAGTCGCTCCGGGACAGAACTATGGCTACACCTTC	CASTVAPGQNYGYTF
few	TRBV5-1	TRBJ2-7	.	TGCGCCAGCAGCTTGGCCGGGGAATACGAGCAGTACTTC	CASSLAGEYEQYF